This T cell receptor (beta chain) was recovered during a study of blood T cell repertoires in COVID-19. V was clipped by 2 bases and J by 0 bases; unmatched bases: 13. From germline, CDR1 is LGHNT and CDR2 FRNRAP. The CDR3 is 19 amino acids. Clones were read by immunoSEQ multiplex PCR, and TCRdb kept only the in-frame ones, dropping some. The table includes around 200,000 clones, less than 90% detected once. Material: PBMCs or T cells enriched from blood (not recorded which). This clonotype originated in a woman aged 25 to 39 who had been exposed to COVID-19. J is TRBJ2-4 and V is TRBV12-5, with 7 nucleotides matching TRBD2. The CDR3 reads CASGLIAGDAALAKNIQYF. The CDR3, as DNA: TGTGCTAGTGGTTTGATTGCGGGGGACGCCGCCCTAGCCAAAAACATTCAGTACTTC.